This T cell receptor beta chain derives from a study of blood T cell repertoires in COVID-19 (dated by TCRdb to 2020 to 2021). For context, the study as a whole: Samples from collaborators originated in the United States, Italy and Spain and spanned both the acute and convalescent phases of COVID-19. A freely available public database, intended as a resource for researchers studying the immune response to SARS-CoV-2, is where the repertoires were released. A de-identified subject ID, COVID-19 status, age in years and sex were almost always included in the sample metadata. Where HLA class I and class II types were available, the types were taken from metadata supplied by the sample provider, not from assay-based typing. Subjects who had been exposed to COVID-19, were actively infected with it, or had recovered from it provided the deeply sampled blood TCRbeta repertoires that made up the dataset. The samples were drawn from the first 160 participants of the ongoing ImmuneRACE study and from 1,254 subjects provided by 6 global collaborators. The material from the prospective study consisted of cDNA or gDNA derived from T cells, B-cell-depleted T cells, or PBMCs. Beyond this particular receptor, the publication reports: Clinical and demographic metadata were provided uncurated, with the amount varying by source and participant.

Whole blood was collected in K2EDTA tubes by collaborating institutions according to the institutions' own protocols. Collaborator samples were shipped for TCRbeta analysis as frozen whole blood, isolated PBMCs, or DNA extracted from either sample type. Of note for this clone: Its antigen target is currently unknown. No base quality values were provided; no much bigger clone lies one nucleotide off.

TCRbeta CDR3 regions were amplified from genomic DNA using the immunoSEQ Assay, a bias-controlled multiplex PCR. Turning to the authors' computational methods: The number of nucleated cells in each sample was estimated by amplification of reference gene primers within the assay. To quantify the absolute abundance of each unique TCRbeta CDR3 rearrangement, sequence reads were collapsed and filtered. For each sample, productive Simpson clonality was calculated as the square root of Simpson's diversity index over productive rearrangements. TCRdb holds this immuneACCESS table with in-frame rearrangements only. Some clones are missing; in checked studies, unresolved V genes explain under half, and the rest has no known cause. V and J calls and clone size follow that table, whereas D and trimming were derived from the DNA. The sample profile shows tens of thousands of clones; 87% of them were found once. Jointly, the top ten make up approximately 5.6% of the sample.

CDR1 and CDR2, looked up from the germline V gene, are SGHRS and YFSETQ. After removal of 4 bases from V and 1 base from J, the junction retains 18 bases not matched to a gene. The CDR3 holds 19 amino acids from the cysteine to the phenylalanine. Only the CDR3 part of the read is kept: 57 bases, read in frame from the first base. Recombination linked TRBV5-1 to TRBJ1-1; 8 bases in the junction line up with TRBD1. The sequence came from a man in his fifties or sixties with active COVID-19. Sample: peripheral blood. The nucleotide sequence reads as follows: TGCGCCAGCAGCGACCGACCTCCCCGTCCCGGGACAGGGAACACTGAAGCTTTCTTT. It codes for CASSDRPPRPGTGNTEAFF.